The present entry profiles one T cell receptor beta chain with its context. Clones were read by immunoSEQ multiplex PCR, and TCRdb kept only the in-frame ones, dropping some. This sample has over 95,000 clones; roughly nine tenths occur once, and the top ten carry 0.25% to 0.35%. Germline V gives CDR1 SNHLY, CDR2 FYNNEI. The CDR3 is 13 amino acids. These data are taken from a study of OX40 agonist ivuxolimab in advanced cancers. This sequence originates from an adult with an advanced solid tumor such as melanoma, head and neck, liver or kidney cancer. The chain is built from TRBV2 and TRBJ2-5, with 7 positions matching TRBD2. The tail of the sequence fits TRBJ2-7 better, so the J call may be wrong. Sequenced here: CD4+ or CD8+ T cells sorted from blood, sampled in a trial of the OX40 agonist ivuxolimab. The CDR3 loop reads CASMGGSSYEQYF. The CDR3 DNA is TGTGCCAGCATGGGCGGGAGCTCCTACGAGCAGTACTTC.